This TCR beta chain was identified during a study of shared clonotypes between healthy human individuals. Notes on the study in general: Non-shared clonotypes displayed generation probabilities falling below those of clonotypes present in all four donors. Apart from blood, nothing was sampled; tissue repertoires likely differ.

About this clone itself: The antigen is unknown.

Trimming took off 2 bases at V and 9 bases at J, with 11 bases between the two ends. This CDR3 has 13 residues. Germline CDR1 and CDR2: MRHNA and SNTAGT. This table comes from immunoSEQ multiplex PCR, and its TCRdb copy is limited to in-frame clones, with some not included. Among over 400,000 clones listed, more than 95% were seen once. The rearrangement links TRBV6-4 to TRBJ2-1; D may match TRBD1 or TRBD2 (5 bases each). The clonotype comes from a woman aged 30 to 39 in good health. Sequencing input: naive CD4+ T cells sorted from blood. Subset meaning: CD45RA+ positively selected. The CDR3 reads CASSDRGDTEQFF. CDR3 nucleotides: TGTGCCAGCAGTGACAGGGGAGATACTGAGCAGTTCTTC.